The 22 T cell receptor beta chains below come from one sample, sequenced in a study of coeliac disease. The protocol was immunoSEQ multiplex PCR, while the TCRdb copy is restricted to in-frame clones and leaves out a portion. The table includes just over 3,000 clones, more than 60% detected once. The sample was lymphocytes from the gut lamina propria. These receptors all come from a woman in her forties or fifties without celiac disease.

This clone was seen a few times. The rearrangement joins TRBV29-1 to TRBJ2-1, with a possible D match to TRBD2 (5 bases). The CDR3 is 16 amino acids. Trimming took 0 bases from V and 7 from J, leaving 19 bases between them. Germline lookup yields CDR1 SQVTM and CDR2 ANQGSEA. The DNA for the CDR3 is TGCAGCGTTGAAGACGATGGGGAGAATTTATGGAATGAGCAGTTCTTC. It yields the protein CSVEDDGENLWNEQFF.

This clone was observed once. This CDR3 reads CASSQADRQGTQGYTF. Written as DNA, the CDR3 is TGTGCCAGCAGCCAGGCAGATCGACAGGGGACGCAGGGCTACACCTTC. This chain uses TRBV4-2 with TRBJ1-2; TRBD1 matches 8 bases. Germline V gene sequence: CDR1 LGHNA, CDR2 YNFKEQ. The ends lost 3 bases at V and 8 bases at J; junction bases unmatched: 14. The CDR3 loop spans 16 amino acids.

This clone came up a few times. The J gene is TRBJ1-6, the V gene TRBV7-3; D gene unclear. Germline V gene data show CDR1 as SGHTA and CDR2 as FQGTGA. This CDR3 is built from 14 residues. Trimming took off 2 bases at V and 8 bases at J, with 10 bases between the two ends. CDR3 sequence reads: CASSLAFGDSPLHF. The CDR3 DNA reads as TGTGCCAGCAGCTTAGCCTTCGGGGATTCACCCCTCCACTTT.

The CDR3 region has the DNA TGTGCCAGCTCACCGGTAGCAGGGGGCTCTGGGGCCAACGTCCTGACTTTC. This sequence encodes CASSPVAGGSGANVLTF. The V call is TRBV18, the J call TRBJ2-6; TRBD1 matches at 7 bases. Germline V gene data show CDR1 as KGHSH and CDR2 as LQKENI. V lost 3 bases and J lost 0; bases outside the gene matches: 5. The CDR3 loop spans 17 amino acids.

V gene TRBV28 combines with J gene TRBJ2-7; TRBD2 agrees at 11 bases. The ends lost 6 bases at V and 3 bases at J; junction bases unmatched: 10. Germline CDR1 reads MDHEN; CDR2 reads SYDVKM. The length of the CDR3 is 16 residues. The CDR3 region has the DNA TGTGCCAGCAGACCAAACCTAGCGGGGGGCCTCTACGAGCAGTACTTC. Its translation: CASRPNLAGGLYEQYF.

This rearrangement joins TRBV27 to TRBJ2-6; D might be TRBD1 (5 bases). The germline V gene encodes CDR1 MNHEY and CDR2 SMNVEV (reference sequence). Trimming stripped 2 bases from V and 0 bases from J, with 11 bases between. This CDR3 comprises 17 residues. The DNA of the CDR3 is TGTGCCAGCAGTTTAGCACAGGAACCCTCTGGGGCCAACGTCCTGACTTTC. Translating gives CASSLAQEPSGANVLTF.

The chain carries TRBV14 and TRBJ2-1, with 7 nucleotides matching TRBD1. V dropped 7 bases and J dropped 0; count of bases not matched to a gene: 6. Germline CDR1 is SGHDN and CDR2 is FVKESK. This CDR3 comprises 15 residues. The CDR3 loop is CASTPGQSSYNEQFF. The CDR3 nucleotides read TGTGCCAGCACTCCGGGACAGAGCTCCTACAATGAGCAGTTCTTC.

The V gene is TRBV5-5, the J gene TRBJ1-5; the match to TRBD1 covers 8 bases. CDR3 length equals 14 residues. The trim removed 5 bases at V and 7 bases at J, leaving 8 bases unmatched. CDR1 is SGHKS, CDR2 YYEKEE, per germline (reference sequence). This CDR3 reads CASRLRQGYQPQHF. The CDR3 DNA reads TGTGCCAGCAGACTGCGACAGGGGTACCAGCCCCAGCATTTT.

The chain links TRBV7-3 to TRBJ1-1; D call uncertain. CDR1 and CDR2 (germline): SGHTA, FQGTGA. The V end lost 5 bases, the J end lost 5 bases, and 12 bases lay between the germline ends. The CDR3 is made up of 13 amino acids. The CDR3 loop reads CASSPSAGTEAFF. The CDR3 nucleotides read TGTGCCAGCAGCCCTTCAGCGGGAACTGAAGCTTTCTTT.

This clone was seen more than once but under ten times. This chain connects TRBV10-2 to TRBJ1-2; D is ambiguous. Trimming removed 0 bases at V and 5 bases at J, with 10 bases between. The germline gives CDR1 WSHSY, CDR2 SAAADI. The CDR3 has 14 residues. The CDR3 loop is CASSESLQSYGYTF. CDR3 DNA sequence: TGCGCCAGCAGTGAGTCGCTGCAGTCTTATGGCTACACCTTC.

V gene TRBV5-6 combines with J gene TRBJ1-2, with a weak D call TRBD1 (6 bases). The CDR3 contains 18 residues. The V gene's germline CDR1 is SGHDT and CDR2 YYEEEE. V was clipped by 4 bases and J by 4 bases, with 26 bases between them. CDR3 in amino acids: CASSLLVVTGTASYGYTF. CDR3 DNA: TGTGCCAGCAGCCTTCTAGTCGTAACAGGGACCGCTAGCTATGGCTACACCTTC.

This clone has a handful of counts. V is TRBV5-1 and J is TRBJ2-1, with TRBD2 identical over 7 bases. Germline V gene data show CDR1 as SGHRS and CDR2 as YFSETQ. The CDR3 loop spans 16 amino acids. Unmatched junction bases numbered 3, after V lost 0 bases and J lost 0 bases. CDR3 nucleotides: TGCGCCAGCAGCTTGGCCGGGGGGAGCTCCTACAATGAGCAGTTCTTC. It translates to CASSLAGGSSYNEQFF.

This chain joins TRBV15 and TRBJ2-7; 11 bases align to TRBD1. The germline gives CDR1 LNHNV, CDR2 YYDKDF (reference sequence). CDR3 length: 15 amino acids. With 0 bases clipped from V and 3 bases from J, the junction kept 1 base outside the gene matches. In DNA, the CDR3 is TGTGCCACCAGCAGAGACGGGACAGGGGGCTACGAGCAGTACTTC. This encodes CATSRDGTGGYEQYF.

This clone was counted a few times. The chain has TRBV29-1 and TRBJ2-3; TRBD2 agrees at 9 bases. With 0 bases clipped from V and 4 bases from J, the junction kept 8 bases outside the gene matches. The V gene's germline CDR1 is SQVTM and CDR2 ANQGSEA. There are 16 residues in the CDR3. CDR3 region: CSVEDRLAGQADTQYF. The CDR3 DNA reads TGCAGCGTTGAAGATCGCCTAGCGGGGCAGGCAGATACGCAGTATTTT.

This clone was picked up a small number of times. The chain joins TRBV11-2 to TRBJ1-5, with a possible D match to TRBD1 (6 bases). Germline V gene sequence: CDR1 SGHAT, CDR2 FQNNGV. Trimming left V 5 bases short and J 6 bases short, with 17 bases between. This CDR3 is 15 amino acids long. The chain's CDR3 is CASSDNRTASQPQHF. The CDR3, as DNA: TGTGCCAGCAGCGACAACCGGACAGCCTCTCAGCCCCAGCATTTT.

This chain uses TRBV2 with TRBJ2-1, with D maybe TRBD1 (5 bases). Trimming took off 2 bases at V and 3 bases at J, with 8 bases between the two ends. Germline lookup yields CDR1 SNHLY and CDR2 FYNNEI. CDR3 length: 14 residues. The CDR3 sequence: CASSELGLYNEQFF. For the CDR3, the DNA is TGTGCCAGCAGTGAATTGGGGCTCTACAATGAGCAGTTCTTC. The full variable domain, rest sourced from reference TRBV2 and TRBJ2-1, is EPEVTQTPSHQVTQMGQEVILRCVPISNHLYFYWYRQILGQKVEFLVSFYNNEISEKSEIFDDQFSVERPDGSNFTLKIRSTKLEDSAMYFCASSELGLYNEQFFGPGTRLTVL.

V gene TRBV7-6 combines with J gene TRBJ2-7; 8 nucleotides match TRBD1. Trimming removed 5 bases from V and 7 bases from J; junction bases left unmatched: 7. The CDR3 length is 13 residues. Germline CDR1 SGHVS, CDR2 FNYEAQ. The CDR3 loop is CASSLGQGGEQYF. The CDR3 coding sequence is TGTGCCAGCAGCCTCGGACAGGGTGGGGAGCAGTACTTC. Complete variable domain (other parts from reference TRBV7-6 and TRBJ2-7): GAGVSQSPRYKVTKRGQDVALRCDPISGHVSLYWYRQALGQGPEFLTYFNYEAQQDKSGLPNDRFSAERPEGSISTLTIQRTEQRDSAMYRCASSLGQGGEQYFGPGTRLTVT.

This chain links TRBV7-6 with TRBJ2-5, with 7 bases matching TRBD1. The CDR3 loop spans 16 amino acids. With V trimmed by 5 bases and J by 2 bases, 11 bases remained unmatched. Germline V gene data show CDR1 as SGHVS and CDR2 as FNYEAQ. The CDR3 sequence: CASSATGTALQETQYF. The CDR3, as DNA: TGTGCCAGCAGCGCAACCGGGACAGCATTACAAGAGACCCAGTACTTC.

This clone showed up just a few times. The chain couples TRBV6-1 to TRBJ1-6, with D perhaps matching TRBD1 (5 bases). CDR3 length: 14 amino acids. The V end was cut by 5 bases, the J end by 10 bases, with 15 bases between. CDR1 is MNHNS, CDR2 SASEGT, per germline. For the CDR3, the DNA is TGTGCCAGCAGTTCAGTTCAGGGTGGATCACCCCTCCACTTT. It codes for CASSSVQGGSPLHF.

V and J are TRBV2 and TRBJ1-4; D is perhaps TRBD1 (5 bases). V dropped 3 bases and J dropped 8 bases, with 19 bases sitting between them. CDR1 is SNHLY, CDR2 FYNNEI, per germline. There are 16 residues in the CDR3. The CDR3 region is CASSDPIGDYGEKLFF. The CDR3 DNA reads TGTGCCAGCAGTGACCCCATAGGGGACTATGGAGAAAAACTGTTTTTT.

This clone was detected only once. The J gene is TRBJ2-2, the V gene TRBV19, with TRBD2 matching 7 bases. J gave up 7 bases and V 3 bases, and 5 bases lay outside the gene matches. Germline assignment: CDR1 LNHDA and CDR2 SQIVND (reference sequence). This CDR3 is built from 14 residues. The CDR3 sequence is CASSIQRGDGELFF. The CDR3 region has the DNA TGTGCCAGTAGTATCCAGCGGGGCGACGGGGAGCTGTTTTTT. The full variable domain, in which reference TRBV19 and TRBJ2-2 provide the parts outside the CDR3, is DGGITQSPKYLFRKEGQNVTLSCEQNLNHDAMYWYRQDPGQGLRLIYYSQIVNDFQKGDIAEGYSVSREKKESFPLTVTSAQKNPTAFYLCASSIQRGDGELFFGEGSRLTVL.

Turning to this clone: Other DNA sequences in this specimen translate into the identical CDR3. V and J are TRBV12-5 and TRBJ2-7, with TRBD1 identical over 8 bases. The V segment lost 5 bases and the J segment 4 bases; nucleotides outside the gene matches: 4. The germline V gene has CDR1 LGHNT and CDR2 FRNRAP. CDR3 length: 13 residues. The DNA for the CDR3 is TGTGCTAGTGGTCTCGACAGGGGTTACGAGCAGTACTTC. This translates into CASGLDRGYEQYF.